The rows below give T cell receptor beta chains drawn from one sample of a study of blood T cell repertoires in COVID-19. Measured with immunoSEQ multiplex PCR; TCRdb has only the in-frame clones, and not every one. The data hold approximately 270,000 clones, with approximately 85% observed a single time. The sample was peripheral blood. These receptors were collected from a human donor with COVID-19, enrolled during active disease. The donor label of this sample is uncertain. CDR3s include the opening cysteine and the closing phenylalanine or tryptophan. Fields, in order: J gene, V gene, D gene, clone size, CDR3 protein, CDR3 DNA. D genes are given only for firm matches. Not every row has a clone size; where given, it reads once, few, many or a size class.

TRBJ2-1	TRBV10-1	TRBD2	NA	CASSPLAGFAYNEQFF	TGCGCCAGCAGTCCACTAGCGGGATTCGCCTACAATGAGCAGTTCTTC
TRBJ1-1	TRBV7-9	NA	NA	CASSSTGTNTEAFF	TGTGCCAGCAGCTCGACAGGTACGAACACTGAAGCTTTCTTT
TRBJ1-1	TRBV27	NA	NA	CASSATWGVNTEAFF	TGTGCCAGCAGTGCAACTTGGGGGGTGAACACTGAAGCTTTCTTT
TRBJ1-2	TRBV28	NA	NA	CASSSAERQPSYGYTF	TGTGCCAGCAGTTCCGCTGAGCGACAGCCTAGCTATGGCTACACCTTC
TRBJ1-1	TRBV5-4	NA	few	CASSLGGPATEAFF	TGTGCCAGCAGCTTGGGGGGCCCGGCCACTGAAGCTTTCTTT
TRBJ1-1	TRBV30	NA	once	CAWSSRTEAPEAFF	TGTGCCTGGAGCTCCCGGACAGAAGCCCCTGAAGCTTTCTTT
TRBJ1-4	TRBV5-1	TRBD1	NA	CASSLEGQGYEKLFF	TGCGCCAGCAGCTTGGAAGGACAGGGTTATGAAAAACTGTTTTTT
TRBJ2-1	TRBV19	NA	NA	CASSIDQGEQFF	TGTGCCAGTAGTATAGATCAGGGGGAGCAGTTCTTC
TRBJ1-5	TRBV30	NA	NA	CAWSVRQINQPQHF	TGTGCCTGGAGTGTACGACAGATCAATCAGCCCCAGCATTTT
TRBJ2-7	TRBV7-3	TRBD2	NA	CASSLTGTSGYEQYF	TGTGCCAGCAGCTTAACCGGGACTAGCGGCTACGAGCAGTACTTC
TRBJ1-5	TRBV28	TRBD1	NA	CASRSQGGQPQHF	TGTGCCAGCAGAAGCCAGGGGGGTCAGCCCCAGCATTTT
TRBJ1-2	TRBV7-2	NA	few	CASSPNTGGQNYGYTF	TGTGCCAGCAGCCCGAATACCGGGGGGCAGAACTATGGCTACACCTTC
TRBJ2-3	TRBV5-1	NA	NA	CASSPGGGNTDTQYF	TGCGCCAGCAGCCCGGGGGGCGGGAACACAGATACGCAGTATTTT
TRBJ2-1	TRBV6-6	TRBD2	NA	CASSGLAGFNEQFF	TGTGCCAGCAGTGGACTAGCGGGATTTAATGAGCAGTTCTTC
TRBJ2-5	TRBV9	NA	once	CASSGLSSEGTQYF	TGTGCCAGCAGCGGCCTCTCGAGCGAGGGGACCCAGTACTTC
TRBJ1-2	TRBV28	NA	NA	CASSLYQGSYGYTF	TGTGCCAGCAGCCTATATCAGGGTTCCTATGGCTACACCTTC
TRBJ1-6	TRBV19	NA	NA	CASSRTLENSPLHF	TGTGCCAGTAGCCGGACACTGGAGAATTCACCCCTCCACTTT
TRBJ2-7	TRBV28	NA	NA	CASTQGGPLTYEQYF	TGTGCCAGCACCCAGGGGGGCCCGCTGACCTACGAGCAGTACTTC
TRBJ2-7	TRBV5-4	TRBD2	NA	CASSFSGLVGEQYF	TGTGCCAGCAGCTTTAGCGGGTTGGTTGGGGAGCAGTACTTC
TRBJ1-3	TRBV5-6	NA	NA	CASTRSMDRDIYF	TGTGCCAGCACCCGGTCTATGGACCGGGACATATATTTT
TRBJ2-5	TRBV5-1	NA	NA	CASSTLAGETQYF	TGCGCCAGCAGCACGCTAGCTGGGGAGACCCAGTACTTC
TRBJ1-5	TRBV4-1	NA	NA	CASSQDADASNQPQHF	TGCGCCAGCAGCCAAGATGCGGATGCGAGCAATCAGCCCCAGCATTTT
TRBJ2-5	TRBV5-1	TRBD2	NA	CASSSELAGGIRTQYF	TGCGCCAGCAGCAGCGAACTAGCGGGAGGGATACGTACCCAGTACTTC
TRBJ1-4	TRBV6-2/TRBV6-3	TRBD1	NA	CASSDGQVLNEKLFF	TGTGCCAGCAGCGATGGACAGGTGTTGAATGAAAAACTGTTTTTT
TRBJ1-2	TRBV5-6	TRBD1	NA	CASSLTGDYGYTF	TGTGCCAGCAGCTTAACAGGGGACTATGGCTACACCTTC
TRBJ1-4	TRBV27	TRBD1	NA	CATKTGTANEKLFF	TGTGCCACCAAAACCGGGACAGCTAATGAAAAACTGTTTTTT
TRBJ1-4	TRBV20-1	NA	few	CSAREGGLNEKLFF	TGCAGTGCTCGTGAGGGGGGACTTAATGAAAAACTGTTTTTT
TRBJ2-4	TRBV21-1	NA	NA	CASTRREDPKNIQYF	TGTGCCAGCACAAGGCGGGAGGATCCCAAAAACATTCAGTACTTC
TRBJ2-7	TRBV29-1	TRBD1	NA	CSVVRDRGLGEQYF	TGCAGCGTTGTGAGGGACAGGGGGTTAGGTGAGCAGTACTTC
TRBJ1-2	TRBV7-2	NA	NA	CASSLAGTSGYTF	TGTGCCAGCAGCTTAGCAGGGACATCTGGCTACACCTTC
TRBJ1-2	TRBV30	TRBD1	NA	CAWSSGQLSYGYTF	TGTGCCTGGAGTTCGGGACAGCTAAGCTATGGCTACACCTTC
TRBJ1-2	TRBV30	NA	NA	CAWSPDRGLYGYTF	TGTGCCTGGAGTCCCGACCGGGGTCTCTATGGCTACACCTTC
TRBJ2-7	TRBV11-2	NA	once	CASSLVGGSSYEQYF	TGTGCCAGCAGCTTAGTTGGGGGGAGCTCCTACGAGCAGTACTTC
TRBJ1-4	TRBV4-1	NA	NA	CASSQQGTTNEKLFF	TGCGCCAGCAGCCAACAGGGGACAACTAATGAAAAACTGTTTTTT
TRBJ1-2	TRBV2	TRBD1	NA	CASREAGGSNGYTF	TGTGCCAGCAGGGAGGCAGGGGGTTCTAACGGCTACACCTTC
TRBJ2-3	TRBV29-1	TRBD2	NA	CSVDGLAGTDTQYF	TGCAGCGTTGATGGCCTAGCGGGCACAGATACGCAGTATTTT
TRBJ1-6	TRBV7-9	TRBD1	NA	CASSLITGESPLHF	TGTGCCAGCAGCTTAATCACAGGGGAATCACCCCTCCACTTT
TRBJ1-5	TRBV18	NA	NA	CASSPKGEGDQPQHF	TGTGCCAGCTCCCCAAAGGGGGAGGGAGATCAGCCCCAGCATTTT
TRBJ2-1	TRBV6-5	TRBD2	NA	CASSYVSSGPSNEQFF	TGTGCCAGCAGTTACGTTTCTAGCGGGCCCAGCAATGAGCAGTTCTTC
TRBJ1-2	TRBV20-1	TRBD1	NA	CSAKQGTVHTF	TGCAGTGCTAAACAAGGGACAGTTCACACCTTC
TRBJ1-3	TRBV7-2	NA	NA	CASSLPGSGNTIYF	TGTGCCAGCAGCTTACCAGGGTCTGGAAACACCATATATTTT
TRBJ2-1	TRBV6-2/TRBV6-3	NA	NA	CASSSPMGAGASYYNEQFF	TGTGCCAGCAGTTCCCCCATGGGGGCGGGAGCTTCCTACTACAATGAGCAGTTCTTC
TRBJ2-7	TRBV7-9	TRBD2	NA	CASSFWRASGRYEQYF	TGTGCCAGCAGCTTCTGGAGGGCTAGCGGGAGGTACGAGCAGTACTTC
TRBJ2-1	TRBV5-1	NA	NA	CASSPPQAEQFF	TGCGCCAGCAGCCCCCCCCAGGCAGAGCAGTTCTTC
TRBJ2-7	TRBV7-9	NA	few	CASSLAPPPGAYEQYF	TGTGCCAGCAGCTTAGCGCCGCCCCCAGGGGCCTACGAGCAGTACTTC